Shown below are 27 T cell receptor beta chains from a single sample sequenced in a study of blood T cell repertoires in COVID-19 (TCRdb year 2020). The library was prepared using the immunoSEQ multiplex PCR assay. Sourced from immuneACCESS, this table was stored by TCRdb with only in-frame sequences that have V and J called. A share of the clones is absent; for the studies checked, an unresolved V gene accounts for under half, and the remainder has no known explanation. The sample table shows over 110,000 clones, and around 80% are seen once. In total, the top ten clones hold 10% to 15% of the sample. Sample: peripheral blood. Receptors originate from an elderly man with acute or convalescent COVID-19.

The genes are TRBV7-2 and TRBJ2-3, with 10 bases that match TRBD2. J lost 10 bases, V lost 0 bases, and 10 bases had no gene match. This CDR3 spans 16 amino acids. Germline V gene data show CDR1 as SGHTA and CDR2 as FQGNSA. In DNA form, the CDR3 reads TGTGCCAGCAGCTTAGCGTGGGCTAGCGGGGGTGAGGCGCAGTATTTT. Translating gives CASSLAWASGGEAQYF.

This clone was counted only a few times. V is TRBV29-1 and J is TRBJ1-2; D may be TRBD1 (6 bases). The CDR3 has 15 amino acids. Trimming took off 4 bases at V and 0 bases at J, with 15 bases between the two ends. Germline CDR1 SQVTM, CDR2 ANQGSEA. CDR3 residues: CSVVGLKGANYGYTF. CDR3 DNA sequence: TGCAGCGTTGTGGGTCTAAAGGGGGCTAACTATGGCTACACCTTC.

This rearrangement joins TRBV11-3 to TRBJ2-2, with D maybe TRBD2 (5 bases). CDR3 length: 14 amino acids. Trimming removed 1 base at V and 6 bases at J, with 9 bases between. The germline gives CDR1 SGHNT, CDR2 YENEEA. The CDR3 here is CASSLGLAPGELFF. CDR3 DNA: TGTGCCAGCAGCTTAGGCCTAGCTCCCGGGGAGCTGTTTTTT.

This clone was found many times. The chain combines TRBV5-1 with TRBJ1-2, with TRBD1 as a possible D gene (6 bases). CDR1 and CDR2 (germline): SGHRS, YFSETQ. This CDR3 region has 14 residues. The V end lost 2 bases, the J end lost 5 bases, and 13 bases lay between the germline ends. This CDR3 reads CASSFGQSIYGYTF. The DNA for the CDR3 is TGCGCCAGCAGCTTCGGACAGTCCATTTATGGCTACACCTTC.

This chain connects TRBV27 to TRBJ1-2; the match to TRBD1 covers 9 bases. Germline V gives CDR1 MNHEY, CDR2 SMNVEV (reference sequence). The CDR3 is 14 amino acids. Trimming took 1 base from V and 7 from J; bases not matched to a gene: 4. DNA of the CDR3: TGTGCCAGCAGTTTATATACAGGGGGCGGTGGCTACACCTTC. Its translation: CASSLYTGGGGYTF.

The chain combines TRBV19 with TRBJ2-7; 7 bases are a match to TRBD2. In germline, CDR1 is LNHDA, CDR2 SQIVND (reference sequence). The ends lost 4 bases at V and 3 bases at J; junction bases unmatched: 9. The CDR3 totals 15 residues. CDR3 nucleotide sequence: TGTGCCAGTAGTACTCGGGAGGCAGGGCTCTACGAGCAGTACTTC. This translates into CASSTREAGLYEQYF.

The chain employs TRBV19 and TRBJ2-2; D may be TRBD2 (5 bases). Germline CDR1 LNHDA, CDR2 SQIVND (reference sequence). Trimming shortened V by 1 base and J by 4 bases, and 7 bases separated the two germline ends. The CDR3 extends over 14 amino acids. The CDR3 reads CASSIVGSTGELFF. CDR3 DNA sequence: TGTGCCAGTAGTATAGTAGGGAGCACCGGGGAGCTGTTTTTT.

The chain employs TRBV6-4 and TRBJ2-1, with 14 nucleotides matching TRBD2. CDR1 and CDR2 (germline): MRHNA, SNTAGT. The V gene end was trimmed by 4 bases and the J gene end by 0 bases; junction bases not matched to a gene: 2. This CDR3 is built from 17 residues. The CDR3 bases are TGTGCCAGCAGTGGGACTAGCGGGAGGAGCTCCTACAATGAGCAGTTCTTC. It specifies CASSGTSGRSSYNEQFF.

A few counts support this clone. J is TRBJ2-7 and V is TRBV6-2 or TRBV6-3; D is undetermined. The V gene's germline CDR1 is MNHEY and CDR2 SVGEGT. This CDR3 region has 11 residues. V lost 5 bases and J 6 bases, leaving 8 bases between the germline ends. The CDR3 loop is CASSLLSEQYF. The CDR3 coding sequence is TGTGCCAGCAGTCTGCTAAGCGAGCAGTACTTC.

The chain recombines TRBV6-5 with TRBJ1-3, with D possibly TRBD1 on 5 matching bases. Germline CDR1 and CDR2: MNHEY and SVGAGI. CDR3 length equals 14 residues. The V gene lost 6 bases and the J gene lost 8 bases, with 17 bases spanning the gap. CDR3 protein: CASSAQPGSDTIYF. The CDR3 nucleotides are TGTGCCAGCAGCGCGCAGCCAGGGTCCGACACCATATATTTT.

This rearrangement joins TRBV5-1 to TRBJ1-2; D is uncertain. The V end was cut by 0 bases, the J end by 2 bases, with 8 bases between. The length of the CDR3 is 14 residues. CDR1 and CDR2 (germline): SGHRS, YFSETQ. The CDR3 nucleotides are TGCGCCAGCAGCTTGGGGGAGAGGAACTATGGCTACACCTTC. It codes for CASSLGERNYGYTF.

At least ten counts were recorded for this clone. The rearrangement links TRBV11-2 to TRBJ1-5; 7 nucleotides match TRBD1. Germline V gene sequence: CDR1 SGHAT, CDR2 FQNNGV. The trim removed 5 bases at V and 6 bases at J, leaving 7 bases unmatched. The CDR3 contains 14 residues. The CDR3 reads CASSQTGNRQPQHF. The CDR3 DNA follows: TGTGCCAGCAGCCAGACAGGGAATCGTCAGCCCCAGCATTTT.

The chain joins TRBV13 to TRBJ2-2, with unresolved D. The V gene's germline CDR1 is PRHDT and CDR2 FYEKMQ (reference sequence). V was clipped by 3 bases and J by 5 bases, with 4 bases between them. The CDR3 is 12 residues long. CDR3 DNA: TGTGCCAGCAGCTTTAGAACCGGGGAGCTGTTTTTT. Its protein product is CASSFRTGELFF. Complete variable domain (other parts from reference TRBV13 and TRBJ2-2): AAGVIQSPRHLIKEKRETATLKCYPIPRHDTVYWYQQGPGQDPQFLISFYEKMQSDKGSIPDRFSAQQFSDYHSELNMSSLELGDSALYFCASSFRTGELFFGEGSRLTVL.

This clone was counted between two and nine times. The CDR3 loop reads CASSIRTGADTQYF. CDR3 coding DNA: TGTGCCAGTAGTATTCGCACGGGGGCAGATACGCAGTATTTT. The chain is built from TRBV19 and TRBJ2-3, with D possibly being TRBD2 (6 bases). The CDR3 is made up of 14 amino acids. In germline, CDR1 is LNHDA, CDR2 SQIVND (reference sequence). Trimming stripped 3 bases from V and 4 bases from J, with 11 bases between. The entire variable domain, with the rest obtained from reference TRBV19 and TRBJ2-3, is as follows: DGGITQSPKYLFRKEGQNVTLSCEQNLNHDAMYWYRQDPGQGLRLIYYSQIVNDFQKGDIAEGYSVSREKKESFPLTVTSAQKNPTAFYLCASSIRTGADTQYFGPGTRLTVL.

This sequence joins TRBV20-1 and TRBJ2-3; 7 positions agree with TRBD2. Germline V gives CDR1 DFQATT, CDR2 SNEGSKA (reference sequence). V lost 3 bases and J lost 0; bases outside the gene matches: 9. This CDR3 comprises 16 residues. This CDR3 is CSASFPSGYSTDTQYF. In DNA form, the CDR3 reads TGCAGTGCTAGTTTTCCTAGCGGTTATAGCACAGATACGCAGTATTTT.

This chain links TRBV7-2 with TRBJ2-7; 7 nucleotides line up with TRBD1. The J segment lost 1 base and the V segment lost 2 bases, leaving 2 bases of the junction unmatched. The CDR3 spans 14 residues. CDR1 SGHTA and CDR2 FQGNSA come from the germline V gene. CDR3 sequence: CASSLTGASYEQYF. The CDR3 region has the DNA TGTGCCAGCAGCTTAACAGGGGCTTCCTACGAGCAGTACTTC.

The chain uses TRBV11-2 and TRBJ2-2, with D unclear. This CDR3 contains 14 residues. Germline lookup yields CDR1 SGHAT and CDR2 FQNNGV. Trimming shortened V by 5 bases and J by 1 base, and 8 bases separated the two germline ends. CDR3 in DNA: TGTGCCAGCAGCAGTCGACAGAACACCGGGGAGCTGTTTTTT. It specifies CASSSRQNTGELFF.

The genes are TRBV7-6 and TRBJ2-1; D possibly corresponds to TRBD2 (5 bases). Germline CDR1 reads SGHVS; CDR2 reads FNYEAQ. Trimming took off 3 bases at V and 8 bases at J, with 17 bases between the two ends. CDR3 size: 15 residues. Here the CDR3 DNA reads TGTGCCAGCAGCTTGTTTAGCAGCGGAAGGGATGAGCAGTTCTTC. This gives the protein CASSLFSSGRDEQFF.

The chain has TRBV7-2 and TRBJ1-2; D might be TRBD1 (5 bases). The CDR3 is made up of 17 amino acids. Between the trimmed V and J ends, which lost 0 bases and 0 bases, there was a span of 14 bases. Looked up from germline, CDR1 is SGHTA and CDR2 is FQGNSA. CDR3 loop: CASSLAFFDRANYGYTF. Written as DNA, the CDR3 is TGTGCCAGCAGCTTAGCCTTTTTCGACAGAGCTAACTATGGCTACACCTTC.

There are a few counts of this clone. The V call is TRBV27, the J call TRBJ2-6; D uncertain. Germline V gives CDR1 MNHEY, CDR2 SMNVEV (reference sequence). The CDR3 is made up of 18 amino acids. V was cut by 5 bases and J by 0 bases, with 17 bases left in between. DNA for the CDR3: TGTGCCAGCAGTCCGCTGGCTCTCCGGAGCTCTGGGGCCAACGTCCTGACTTTC. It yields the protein CASSPLALRSSGANVLTF.

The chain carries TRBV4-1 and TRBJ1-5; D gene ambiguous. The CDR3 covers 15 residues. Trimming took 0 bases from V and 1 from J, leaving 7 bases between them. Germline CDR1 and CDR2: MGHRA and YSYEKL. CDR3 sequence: CASSQERRSNQPQHF. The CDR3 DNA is TGCGCCAGCAGCCAAGAGAGGAGAAGCAATCAGCCCCAGCATTTT.

The CDR3 region is CASSGQTSTDTQYF. In DNA form, the CDR3 reads TGCGCCAGCAGCGGACAGACAAGCACAGATACGCAGTATTTT. The genes are TRBV5-1 and TRBJ2-3; possible D gene TRBD1, 6 bases. CDR3 size: 14 residues. Germline V gene data show CDR1 as SGHRS and CDR2 as YFSETQ. Trimming took 4 bases from V and 0 from J, leaving 9 bases between them.

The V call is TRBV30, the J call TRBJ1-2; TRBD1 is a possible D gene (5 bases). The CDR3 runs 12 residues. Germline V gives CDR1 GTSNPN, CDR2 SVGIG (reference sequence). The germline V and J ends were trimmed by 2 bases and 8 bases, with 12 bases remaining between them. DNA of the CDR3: TGTGCCTGGAGTTTTGGGCCAGGGGGCTACACCTTC. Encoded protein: CAWSFGPGGYTF.

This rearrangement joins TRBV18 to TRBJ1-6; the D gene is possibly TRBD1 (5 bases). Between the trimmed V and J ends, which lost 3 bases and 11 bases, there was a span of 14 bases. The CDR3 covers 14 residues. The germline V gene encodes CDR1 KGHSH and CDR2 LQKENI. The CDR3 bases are TGTGCCAGCTCACCCCAGGGCAGTGGGGCACCCCTCCACTTT. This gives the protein CASSPQGSGAPLHF.

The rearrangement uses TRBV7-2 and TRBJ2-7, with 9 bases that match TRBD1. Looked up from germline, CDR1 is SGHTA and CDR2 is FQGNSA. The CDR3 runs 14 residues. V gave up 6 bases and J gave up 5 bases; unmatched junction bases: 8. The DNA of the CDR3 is TGTGCCAGCAGTTCAGACAGGGGGACCAACGAGCAGTACTTC. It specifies CASSSDRGTNEQYF.

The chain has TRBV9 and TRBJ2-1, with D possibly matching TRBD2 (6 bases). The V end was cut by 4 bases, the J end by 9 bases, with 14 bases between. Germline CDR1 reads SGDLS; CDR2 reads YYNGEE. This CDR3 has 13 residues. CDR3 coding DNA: TGTGCCAGCAGCACCCATCCCGGGGGTGAGCAGTTCTTC. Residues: CASSTHPGGEQFF. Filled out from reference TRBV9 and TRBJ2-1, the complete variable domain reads DSGVTQTPKHLITATGQRVTLRCSPRSGDLSVYWYQQSLDQGLQFLIQYYNGEERAKGNILERFSAQQFPDLHSELNLSSLELGDSALYFCASSTHPGGEQFFGPGTRLTVL.

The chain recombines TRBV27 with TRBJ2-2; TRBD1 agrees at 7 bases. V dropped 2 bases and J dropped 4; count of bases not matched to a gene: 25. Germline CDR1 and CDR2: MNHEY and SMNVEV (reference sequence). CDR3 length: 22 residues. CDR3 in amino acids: CASSLRAYSGVTGPEGTGELFF. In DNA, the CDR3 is TGTGCCAGCAGTTTACGGGCATATTCTGGGGTGACAGGGCCTGAGGGCACCGGGGAGCTGTTTTTT.